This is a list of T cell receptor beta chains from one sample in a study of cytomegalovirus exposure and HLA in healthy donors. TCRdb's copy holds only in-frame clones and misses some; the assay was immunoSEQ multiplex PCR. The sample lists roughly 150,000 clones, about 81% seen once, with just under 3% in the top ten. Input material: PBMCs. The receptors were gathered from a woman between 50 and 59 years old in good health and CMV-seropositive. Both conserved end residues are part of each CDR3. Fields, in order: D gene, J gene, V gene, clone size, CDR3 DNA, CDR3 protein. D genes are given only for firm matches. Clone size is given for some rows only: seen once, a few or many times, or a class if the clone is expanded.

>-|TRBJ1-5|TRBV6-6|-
TGTGCCAGCAACCCCGACATTTATAGCAATCAGCCCCAGCATTTT
CASNPDIYSNQPQHF
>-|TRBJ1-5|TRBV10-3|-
TGTGCCACCGAGGAGGGCTATGGCAATCAGCCCCAGCATTTT
CATEEGYGNQPQHF
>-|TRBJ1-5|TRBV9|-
TGTGCCAGCAGCGTAGGTTACAATAGCAATCAGCCCCAGCATTTT
CASSVGYNSNQPQHF
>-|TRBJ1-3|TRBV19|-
TGTGCCAGTAGTAAGAGGTCTGGAAACACCATATATTTT
CASSKRSGNTIYF
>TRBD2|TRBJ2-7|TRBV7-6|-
TGTGCCAGCAGCTTATCTAGCGGGGGGGGCTACGAGCAGTACTTC
CASSLSSGGGYEQYF
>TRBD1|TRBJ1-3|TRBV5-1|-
TGCGCCAGCAGTTTAAACAGGGGGCCATACTCTGGAAACACCATATATTTT
CASSLNRGPYSGNTIYF
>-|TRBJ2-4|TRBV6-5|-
TGTGCCAGCAGGCAGAAAGACATTCAGTACTTC
CASRQKDIQYF
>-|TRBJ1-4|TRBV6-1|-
TGTGCCAGCAGTGAAACCCGGGGGGCTGAAAAACTGTTTTTT
CASSETRGAEKLFF
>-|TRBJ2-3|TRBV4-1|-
TGCGCCAGCAGCGCAGCGGGGACACGAGATACGCAGTATTTT
CASSAAGTRDTQYF
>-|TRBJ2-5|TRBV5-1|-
TGCGCCAGCAGCTTGTTCGGCTTGGGCTCGCAAGAGACCCAGTACTTC
CASSLFGLGSQETQYF
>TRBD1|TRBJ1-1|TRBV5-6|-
TGTGCCAGCAGCCGCCCGGGACAGGGAGCGAACACTGAAGCTTTCTTT
CASSRPGQGANTEAFF
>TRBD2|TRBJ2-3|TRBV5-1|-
TGCGCCAGCAGCCTCGGACTAGCGGGGGGTTTCGGGACGCAGTATTTT
CASSLGLAGGFGTQYF
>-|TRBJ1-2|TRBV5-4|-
TGTGCCAGCAGCTTGGATGAGAACTATGGCTACACCTTC
CASSLDENYGYTF
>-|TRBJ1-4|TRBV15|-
TGTGCCACCAGCAGAGCAAGGGGGACTAATGAAAAACTGTTTTTT
CATSRARGTNEKLFF
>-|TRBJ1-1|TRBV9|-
TGTGCCAGCAGTGGGGCCCTAGACAATGAAGCTTTCTTT
CASSGALDNEAFF
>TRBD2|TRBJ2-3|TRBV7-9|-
TGTGCCAGCAGTCCCGGGACTAGCTCAAAAACCCCCAGCACAGATATGCAGTATTTT
CASSPGTSSKTPSTDMQYF
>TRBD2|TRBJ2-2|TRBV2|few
TGTGCCAGCAGTGATTCAGCGGGGGGATCCACCGGGGAGCTGTTTTTT
CASSDSAGGSTGELFF
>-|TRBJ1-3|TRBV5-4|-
TGTGCCAGCAGCTTGGCCCCCGGGTCCGGAAACACCATATATTTT
CASSLAPGSGNTIYF
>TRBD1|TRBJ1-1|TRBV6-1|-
TGTGCCACCCAGGGGGCGCGAGCTTTCTTT
CATQGARAFF
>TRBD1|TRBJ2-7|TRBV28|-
TGTGCAGTCCGACAGGGGCCGTCGGGTGAGCAGTACTTC
CAVRQGPSGEQYF
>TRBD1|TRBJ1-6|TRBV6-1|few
TGTGCCAGCAGTTCGACAGGGAAGAATTCACCCCTCCACTTT
CASSSTGKNSPLHF
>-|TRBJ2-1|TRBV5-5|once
TGTGCCAGCAGCTTGACTAGCCAAACCTCCTACAATGAGCAGTTCTTC
CASSLTSQTSYNEQFF
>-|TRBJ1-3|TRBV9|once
TGTGCCAGCACCCAGTCGGTAGCCACCGGAAACACCATATATTTT
CASTQSVATGNTIYF
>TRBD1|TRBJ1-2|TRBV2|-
TGTGCCAAGTCCGGGACAGGGGGCGACGGCTACACCTTC
CAKSGTGGDGYTF
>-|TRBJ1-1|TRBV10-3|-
TGTGCCATCAGTGAGGACAGCACCCGCGAAGCTTTCTTT
CAISEDSTREAFF
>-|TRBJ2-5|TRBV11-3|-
TGTGCCAGCAGCTTGGGGAGGGGGGGCCAAGAGACCCAGTACTTC
CASSLGRGGQETQYF
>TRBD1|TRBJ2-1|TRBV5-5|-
TGTGCCAGCAGCTGGGGGACAGGCTACAATGAGCAGTTCTTC
CASSWGTGYNEQFF
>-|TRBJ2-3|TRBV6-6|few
TGTGCCAGCCACACAGGCGCTAGCACAGATACGCAGTATTTT
CASHTGASTDTQYF
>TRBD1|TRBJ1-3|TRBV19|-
TGTGCCAGTAGTCATCAAGGGACAGTCGGTGGAAACACCATATATTTT
CASSHQGTVGGNTIYF
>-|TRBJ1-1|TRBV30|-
TGTGCCTGGAGTCAGGGAATTGAAGCTTTCTTT
CAWSQGIEAFF
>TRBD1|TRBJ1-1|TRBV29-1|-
TGCAGCGTTGAAGGGGTGGGACAGGCCATGAACACTGAAGCTTTCTTT
CSVEGVGQAMNTEAFF
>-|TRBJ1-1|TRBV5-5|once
TGTGCCAGCAGCTTGGCCGAGACAAGGAACACTGAAGCTTTCTTT
CASSLAETRNTEAFF
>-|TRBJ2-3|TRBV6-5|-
TGTGCCAGCAGTTACTCAGGCAGGGCAGGTTCAGATACGCAGTATTTT
CASSYSGRAGSDTQYF
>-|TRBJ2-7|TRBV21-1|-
TGTGCCAGCAACAAAATTACAGTCTCATCCTACGAGCAGTACTTC
CASNKITVSSYEQYF
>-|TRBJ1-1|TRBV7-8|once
TGTGCCAGCAGCTCAATAGAAGGGGGTTTGGCCCTGAACACTGAAGCTTTCTTT
CASSSIEGGLALNTEAFF
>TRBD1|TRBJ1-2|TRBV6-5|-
TGTGCCAGCAGCCGGGACAGGGAGTTTGGCTACACCTTC
CASSRDREFGYTF
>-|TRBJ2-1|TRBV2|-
TGTGCCAGCGCAAAAGAGGGATACGATGAGCAGTTCTTC
CASAKEGYDEQFF
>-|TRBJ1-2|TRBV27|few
TGTGCCAGCAGTTTTAGTAGACAGAACTATGGCTACACCTTC
CASSFSRQNYGYTF
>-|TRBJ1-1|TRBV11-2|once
TGTGCCAGCAGAACGGGGTGGGCTTCCGATCCGAACACTGAAGCTTTCTTT
CASRTGWASDPNTEAFF
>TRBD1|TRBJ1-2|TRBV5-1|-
TGCGCCAGCAGCGTGGGACAGGGGGCATCCCACTATGGCTACACCTTC
CASSVGQGASHYGYTF